This entry concerns a single T cell receptor beta chain. What it binds is unknown. The protocol was immunoSEQ multiplex PCR, while the TCRdb copy is restricted to in-frame clones and leaves out a portion. This table holds about 74,000 clones, more than 65% found once. This CDR3 region has 14 residues. Germline assignment: CDR1 MNHEY and CDR2 SMNVEV (reference sequence). V trimming: 3 bases; J trimming: 8 bases; junction bases outside the gene matches: 6. This specimen belongs to a study of OX40 agonist ivuxolimab in advanced cancers. General study findings and limits: Also showing low normalized T-cell clonal expansion were some of the nonresponders. Clones of CD4+ and CD8+ blood T cells grew by week 6 at doses of 0.1 to 3.0 mg/kg.

The clonotype was recovered from an adult with an advanced solid tumor such as melanoma, head and neck, liver or kidney cancer. J is TRBJ1-2 and V is TRBV27; 10 bases are shared with TRBD1. This material consisted of CD4+ or CD8+ T cells sorted from blood, taken in a trial of the OX40 agonist ivuxolimab. In DNA form, the CDR3 reads TGTGCCAGCAGTTTTGACAGGGGGCAACGGGGCTACACCTTC. Translation: CASSFDRGQRGYTF.